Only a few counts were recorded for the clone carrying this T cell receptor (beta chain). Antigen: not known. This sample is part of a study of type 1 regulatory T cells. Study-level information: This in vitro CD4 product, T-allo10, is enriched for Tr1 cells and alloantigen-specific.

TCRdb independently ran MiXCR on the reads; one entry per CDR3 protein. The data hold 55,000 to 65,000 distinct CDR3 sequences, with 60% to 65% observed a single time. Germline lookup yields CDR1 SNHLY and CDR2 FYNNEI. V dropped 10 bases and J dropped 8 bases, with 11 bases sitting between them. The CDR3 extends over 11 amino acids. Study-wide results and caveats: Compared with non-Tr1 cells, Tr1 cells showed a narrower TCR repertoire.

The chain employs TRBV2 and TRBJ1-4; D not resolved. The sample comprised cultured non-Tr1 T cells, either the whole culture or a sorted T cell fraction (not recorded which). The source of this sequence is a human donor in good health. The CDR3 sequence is CATRRGEKLFF. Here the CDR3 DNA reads TGTGCCACCCGACGTGGGGAAAAACTGTTTTTT.